These 2 T cell receptor beta chains originate from one sample sequenced in a study of T cells in women clearing cervical HPV infection. The repertoire was sequenced with immunoSEQ multiplex PCR; TCRdb's copy has only in-frame clones and lacks some. This sample contains more than 20,000 clones. The sequenced sample was blood buffy coat. Receptors were obtained from a woman aged 18-69 years with a cervical HPV16 infection that either progressed to CIN3+ or cleared (not recorded which).

Details on this clone: The read ends 3 residues shy of where the CDR3 ends; the end is completed using the germline J gene. The chain couples TRBV4-1 to TRBJ2-1; D remains ambiguous. CDR3 length: 15 amino acids. V was pared by 0 bases and J by 4 bases, with 10 bases between. In germline, CDR1 is MGHRA, CDR2 YSYEKL. The part of the CDR3 DNA that was read is TGCGCCAGCAGCCAAGAAGGGCAGTCTTACAATGAG. Translating it yields CASSQEGQSYNE. The full CDR3 reads CASSQEGQSYNEQFF.

With regard to this clone: Read sequence stops 3 residues before the CDR3 end, and the germline J gene provides the missing end. The chain combines TRBV2 with TRBJ2-1; TRBD2 might be the D (6 bases). The germline CDR1 and CDR2 sequences are SNHLY and FYNNEI. V lost 4 bases, J lost 1 base, and 8 bases lay in between. This CDR3 region has 14 residues. CDR3 region: CASSGLESYNEQFF. Incomplete CDR3 DNA: TGTGCCAGCAGTGGACTAGAATCCTACAATGAG.